Following are 10 T cell receptor beta chains from one sample sequenced in a study of long-term antiretroviral therapy in people with HIV (dated by TCRdb to 2022 to 2024). The immunoSEQ hsTCRB v3.0 assay was used at survey level resolution to sequence the TRB variable region. TCRdb carries this immuneACCESS record with in-frame sequences only. Its versions omit some clonotypes, under half of them owing to an unresolved V gene in the studies checked, with the rest unexplained. For this sample the table gives about 29,000 clones, of which roughly 73% were detected only once. Approximately 8.5% of the sample comes from the top ten. The sample was unsorted PBMCs, taken 1.5 years before starting antiretroviral therapy. The receptors originated from a young man with HIV.

This rearrangement joins TRBV19 to TRBJ1-2, with 9 bases identical to TRBD1. Germline V lookup: CDR1 LNHDA, CDR2 SQIVND (reference sequence). CDR3 size: 14 residues. V gave up 5 bases and J gave up 5 bases; unmatched junction bases: 6. The CDR3 sequence: CASSRTGGGYGYTF. The CDR3 bases are TGTGCCAGTAGTCGTACAGGGGGCGGGTATGGCTACACCTTC. The full variable domain, with the rest looked up from reference TRBV19 and TRBJ1-2, is DGGITQSPKYLFRKEGQNVTLSCEQNLNHDAMYWYRQDPGQGLRLIYYSQIVNDFQKGDIAEGYSVSREKKESFPLTVTSAQKNPTAFYLCASSRTGGGYGYTFGSGTRLTVV.

This clone came up once. V is TRBV19 and J is TRBJ1-5, with D possibly TRBD1 on 5 matching bases. Trimming shortened V by 7 bases and J by 5 bases, and 27 bases separated the two germline ends. This CDR3 has 18 residues. Germline loops: CDR1 LNHDA, CDR2 SQIVND (reference sequence). The CDR3 DNA reads TGTGCCAGTATCGAGGGTGGGACGGATTGGGGGAATCATCAGCCCCAGCATTTT. It translates to CASIEGGTDWGNHQPQHF.

The genes are TRBV29-1 and TRBJ2-5; D ambiguous. V shed 4 bases and J shed 2 bases, with 14 bases lying between them. This CDR3 is 14 amino acids long. Germline CDR1 and CDR2: SQVTM and ANQGSEA. Written as DNA, the CDR3 is TGCAGCGTTGTTATGCGGTTGCGTCAAGAGACCCAGTACTTC. The encoded protein is CSVVMRLRQETQYF. The full variable domain, completed using reference TRBV29-1 and TRBJ2-5, is SAVISQKPSRDICQRGTSLTIQCQVDSQVTMMFWYRQQPGQSLTLIATANQGSEATYESGFVIDKFPISRPNLTFSTLTVSNMSPEDSSIYLCSVVMRLRQETQYFGPGTRLLVL.

The gene calls are TRBV5-1 and TRBJ2-5, with TRBD2 matching 8 bases. The V gene end was trimmed by 3 bases and the J gene end by 2 bases; junction bases not matched to a gene: 9. There are 16 residues in the CDR3. CDR1 and CDR2 from the germline V gene are SGHRS and YFSETQ. CDR3 in DNA: TGCGCCAGCAGCTGGACTAGCTCTAGTCCACAAGAGACCCAGTACTTC. This translates into CASSWTSSSPQETQYF.

The V call is TRBV19, the J call TRBJ1-5, with a tentative D call TRBD1 (5 bases). Germline V lookup: CDR1 LNHDA, CDR2 SQIVND (reference sequence). Trimming left V 7 bases short and J 0 bases short, with 16 bases between. This CDR3 spans 16 amino acids. CDR3 in amino acids: CASTNRGLDSNQPQHF. CDR3 nucleotide sequence: TGTGCCAGTACCAATAGGGGACTGGATAGCAATCAGCCCCAGCATTTT.

CDR3 in DNA: TGTGCCAGCAGCGCCAGACTCGCAGCCTACGAGCAGTACTTC. It codes for CASSARLAAYEQYF. The J gene is TRBJ2-7, the V gene TRBV13; D gene ambiguous. CDR3 length: 14 amino acids. The germline gives CDR1 PRHDT, CDR2 FYEKMQ (reference sequence). V dropped 5 bases and J dropped 2 bases, with 13 bases sitting between them.

This chain links TRBV6-1 with TRBJ2-3, with 10 bases matching TRBD2. V shed 2 bases and J 4 bases; nucleotides not matched to a gene: 0. The CDR3 runs 14 residues. The germline V gene encodes CDR1 MNHNS and CDR2 SASEGT. The CDR3 loop reads CASSELAGADTQYF. CDR3 in DNA: TGTGCCAGCAGTGAACTAGCGGGGGCAGATACGCAGTATTTT.

This clone was seen only once. This chain links TRBV7-6 with TRBJ1-4; 8 bases fit TRBD1. CDR1 and CDR2 (germline): SGHVS, FNYEAQ. The CDR3 spans 14 residues. The ends lost 4 bases at V and 8 bases at J; junction bases unmatched: 6. The CDR3 is CASSSVDREEKLFF. CDR3 in DNA: TGTGCCAGCAGCTCCGTGGACAGGGAAGAAAAACTGTTTTTT.

The genes are TRBV5-1 and TRBJ2-3; TRBD2 aligns across 9 bases. The CDR3 totals 19 residues. CDR1 SGHRS and CDR2 YFSETQ come from the germline V gene. The V segment lost 4 bases and the J segment 3 bases; nucleotides outside the gene matches: 18. CDR3 coding DNA: TGCGCCAGCAGCCCCATGCCCTCTGGCGGGGGGGTAGGGACAGATACGCAGTATTTT. This codes for CASSPMPSGGGVGTDTQYF.

V usage is TRBV28 and J usage is TRBJ1-2; tentative D call: TRBD1 (5 bases). V shed 10 bases and J shed 5 bases, with 14 bases lying between them. The CDR3 runs 12 residues. Germline CDR1 MDHEN, CDR2 SYDVKM. CDR3 protein: CATPDIKYGYTF. The CDR3 DNA sequence: TGTGCCACCCCGGACATAAAATATGGCTACACCTTC.